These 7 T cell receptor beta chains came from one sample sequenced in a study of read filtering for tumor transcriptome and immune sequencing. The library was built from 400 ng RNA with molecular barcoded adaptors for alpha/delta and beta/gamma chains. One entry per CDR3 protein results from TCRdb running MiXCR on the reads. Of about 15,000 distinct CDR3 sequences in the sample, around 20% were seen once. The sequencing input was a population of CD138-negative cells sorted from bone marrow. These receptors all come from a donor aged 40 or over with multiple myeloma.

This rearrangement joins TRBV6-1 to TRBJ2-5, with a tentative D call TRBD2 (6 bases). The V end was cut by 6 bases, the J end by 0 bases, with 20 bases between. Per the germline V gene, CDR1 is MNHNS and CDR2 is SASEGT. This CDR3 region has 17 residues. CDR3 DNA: TGTGCCAGCAGGCTCGGGACTCCTACTAGGTACCAAGAGACCCAGTACTTC. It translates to CASRLGTPTRYQETQYF.

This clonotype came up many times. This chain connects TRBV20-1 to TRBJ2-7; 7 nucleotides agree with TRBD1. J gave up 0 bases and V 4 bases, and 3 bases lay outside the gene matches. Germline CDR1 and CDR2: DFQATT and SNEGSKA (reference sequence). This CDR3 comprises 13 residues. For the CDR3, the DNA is TGCAGTGCTAACAGGGACAGCTCCTACGAGCAGTACTTC. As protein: CSANRDSSYEQYF.

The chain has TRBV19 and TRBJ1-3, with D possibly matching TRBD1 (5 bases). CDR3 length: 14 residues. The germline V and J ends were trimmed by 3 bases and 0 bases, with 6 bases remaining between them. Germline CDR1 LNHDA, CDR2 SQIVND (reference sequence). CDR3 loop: CASSIGGSGNTIYF. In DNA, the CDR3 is TGTGCCAGTAGTATCGGGGGCTCTGGAAACACCATATATTTT. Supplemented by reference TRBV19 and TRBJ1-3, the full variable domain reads DGGITQSPKYLFRKEGQNVTLSCEQNLNHDAMYWYRQDPGQGLRLIYYSQIVNDFQKGDIAEGYSVSREKKESFPLTVTSAQKNPTAFYLCASSIGGSGNTIYFGEGSWLTVV.

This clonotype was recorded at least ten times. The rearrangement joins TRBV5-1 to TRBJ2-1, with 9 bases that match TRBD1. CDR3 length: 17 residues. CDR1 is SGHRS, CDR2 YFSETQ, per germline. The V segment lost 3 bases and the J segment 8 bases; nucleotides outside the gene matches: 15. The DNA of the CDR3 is TGCGCCAGCAGCTCGCGGATGGGGACAGGGTTGATCGATGAGCAGTTCTTC. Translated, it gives CASSSRMGTGLIDEQFF.

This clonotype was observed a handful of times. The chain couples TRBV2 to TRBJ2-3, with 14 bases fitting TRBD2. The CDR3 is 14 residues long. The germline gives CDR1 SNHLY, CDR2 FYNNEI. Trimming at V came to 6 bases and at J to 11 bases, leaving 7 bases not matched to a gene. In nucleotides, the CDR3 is TGTGCCAGCAGAGCCGGGACTAGCGGGAGTCGGCAGTATTTT. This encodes CASRAGTSGSRQYF.

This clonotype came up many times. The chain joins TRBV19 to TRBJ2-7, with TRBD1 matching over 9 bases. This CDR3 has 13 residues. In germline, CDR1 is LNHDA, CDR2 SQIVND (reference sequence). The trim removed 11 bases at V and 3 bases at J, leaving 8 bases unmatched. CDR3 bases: TGTGCCTCGGGACAGGGAGGGAACTACGAGCAGTACTTC. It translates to CASGQGGNYEQYF.

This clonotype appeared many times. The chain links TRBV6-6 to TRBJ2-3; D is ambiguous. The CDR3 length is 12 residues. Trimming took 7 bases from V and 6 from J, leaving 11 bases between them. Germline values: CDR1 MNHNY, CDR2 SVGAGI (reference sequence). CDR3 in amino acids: CASTRGRDTQYF. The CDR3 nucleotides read TGTGCCAGCACGCGAGGACGCGATACGCAGTATTTT.